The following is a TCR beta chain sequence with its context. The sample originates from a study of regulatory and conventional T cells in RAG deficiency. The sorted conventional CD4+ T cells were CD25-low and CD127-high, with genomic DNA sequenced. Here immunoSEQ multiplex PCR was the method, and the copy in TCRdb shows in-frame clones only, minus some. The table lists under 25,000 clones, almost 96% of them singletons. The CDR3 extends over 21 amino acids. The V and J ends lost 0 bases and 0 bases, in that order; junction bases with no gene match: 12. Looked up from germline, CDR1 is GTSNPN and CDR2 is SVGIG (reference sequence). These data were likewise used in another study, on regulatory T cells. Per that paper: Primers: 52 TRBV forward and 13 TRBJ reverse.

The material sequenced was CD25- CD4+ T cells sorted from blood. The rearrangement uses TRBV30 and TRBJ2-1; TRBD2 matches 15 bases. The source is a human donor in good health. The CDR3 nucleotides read TGTGCCTGGAGTGTCTCCCCGGGACTAGCGGGGGGCCCGAGCTCCTACAATGAGCAGTTCTTC. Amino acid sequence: CAWSVSPGLAGGPSSYNEQFF.